This T cell receptor (beta chain) derives from a study of spatial heterogeneity in lung cancer (dated by TCRdb to between 2018 and 2020). Describing the broader study: Beta-chain transcripts were consistently detected in greater numbers than alpha-chain transcripts, which likely reflects a higher abundance of beta-chain transcripts. In the raw uncorrected reads, each unique combination of TCR and UMI appeared more than ten times on average. TCR alpha and beta repertoires were quantitatively compared across multiple tumor regions, matched nontumor lung and blood in non-small cell lung cancer. TCR repertoire features were related to nonsynonymous mutation counts determined by whole-exome sequencing of tumor tissue. At surgery, both alpha and beta chains were TCR-sequenced in approximately 210 tumor regions, about 61 matched nontumor lung samples and a few dozen PBMC samples. The paper as a whole reports these results and caveats: Confirming at a functional level the hypothesis that regional TCRs recognize regional mutations was considered to require additional single-cell paired TCR alpha and beta sequencing.

V and J are trimmed by 0 bases and 5 bases, and the gene matches miss 9 bases of the junction. CDR1 and CDR2, looked up from the germline V gene (reference sequence), are DFQATT and SNEGSKA. Measured from the cysteine to the phenylalanine, the CDR3 is 16 residues long. Of all the DNA, just the CDR3 is kept, 48 bases in frame from base 1. The library was made by 5' RACE. The run used a NextSeq 500. The TCR library protocol attached a unique molecular identifier to each TCR cDNA molecule to allow correction of PCR and sequencing errors. The study's processing was this. TCR identification, UMI-based error correction and CDR3 extraction were performed with Decombinator tools. TCRs above a frequency of 2 per 1,000, corresponding to the top 1% of the tumor frequency distribution, were defined as expanded. Renyi diversity was calculated using the R vegan package after each repertoire was subsampled 100 times to 5,000 TCRs. CDR3 similarity networks were built from amino acid triplet string-kernel similarity, with CDR3s being connected when pairwise similarity was above 0.82. Using fastp at Q25 and MiXCR, TCRdb reprocessed the public reads and kept productive beta chains. Identical CDR3 protein sequences are pooled into one entry, listed with their most common genes and DNA. The V and J calls come from TCRdb's annotation, not from the publication. Present in this sample are about 35,000 distinct CDR3 sequences, approximately 3.1% of which were seen just once. Around 34% of the sample belongs to the ten largest clones.

This clonotype has a count of ten or more. Its antigen is unknown. Nothing much larger sits one base from this clone, and base qualities are not available. Interpreted using the paper, the time point label stands for: sample taken at primary tumor resection. Samples were obtained from 70 to 85 patients with early-stage, untreated non-small cell lung cancer from the lung TRACERx cohort. Without any cell sorting, TCR sequencing was performed on whole RNA extracted either from tumor and nontumor lung tissue or from cryopreserved PBMC samples. Patients were selected for TCR sequencing only if sufficient RNA was available from at least two tumor regions. A lung pathologist reviewed the tumor and adjacent nontumor lung specimens before the specimens were selected.

The rearranged chain carries TRBV20-1 and TRBJ2-7, and TRBD1 aligns with 11 junction nucleotides. This specimen was normal lung tissue next to the tumor, taken at surgery. This TCR came from a male donor with early-stage non-small cell lung cancer. The DNA is as follows: TGCAGTGCTAGAGATCCCCTCGGACAGGGGGCACACGAGCAGTACTTC. Its translation reads: CSARDPLGQGAHEQYF.